A single sample is the source of the 27 T cell receptor beta chains below, sequenced in a study of blood T cells in healthy people across ages. Together with a sample-barcoded 5' primer, a J-beta primer mix was included in a second PCR lasting roughly 7 to 11 cycles. Using its own MiXCR run on the 5' RACE reads, TCRdb lists one record per CDR3 protein. Of 1.6 million or so distinct CDR3 sequences listed, around 36% are singletons. The sequenced material came from blood. These receptors were taken from a woman between 25 and 40 years old in good health.

This clonotype was counted a few times. The DNA for the CDR3 is TGTGCCAGCAGCCCCCCCGAGTCAGATACGCAGTATTTT. As protein: CASSPPESDTQYF. The chain links TRBV7-7 to TRBJ2-3; no clear D gene. V lost 5 bases and J lost 4, with 10 bases in between. The CDR3 loop spans 13 amino acids. The germline gives CDR1 SSHAT, CDR2 FNYEAQ (reference sequence).

This clonotype has more than one count but fewer than ten. The gene calls are TRBV27 and TRBJ2-1, with 9 bases that match TRBD2. The V gene's germline CDR1 is MNHEY and CDR2 SMNVEV (reference sequence). The CDR3 extends over 18 amino acids. The J segment lost 10 bases and the V segment lost 2 bases, leaving 18 bases of the junction unmatched. The CDR3 DNA is TGTGCCAGCAGTTTAAGCACCCCAGCAGTTCCGACTAGCGGCGAGCAGTTCTTC. Amino acids: CASSLSTPAVPTSGEQFF.

The table lists this clonotype with a few counts. This chain uses TRBV25-1 with TRBJ2-7; 12 bases agree with TRBD2. With 3 bases clipped from V and 4 bases from J, the junction kept 4 bases outside the gene matches. The CDR3 totals 15 residues. Germline V lookup: CDR1 MGHDK, CDR2 SYGVNS. CDR3 DNA: TGTGCCAGCAGTGATCCGACTAGCGGGAGATACGAGCAGTACTTC. It yields the protein CASSDPTSGRYEQYF.

Turning to this clonotype: A read error is possible here, since a much larger clone lies one base away. The V call is TRBV9, the J call TRBJ2-3; D not resolved. Germline CDR1 is SGDLS and CDR2 is YYNGEE. CDR3 length equals 14 residues. The CDR3 sequence: CVSSAVTKPDTQYF. DNA of the CDR3: TGTGTCAGCAGCGCAGTGACCAAGCCTGATACGCAGTATTTT. Drawing the rest from reference TRBV9 and TRBJ2-3, the complete variable domain is DSGVTQTPKHLITATGQRVTLRCSPRSGDLSVYWYQQSLDQGLQFLIQYYNGEERAKGNILERFSAQQFPDLHSELNLSSLELGDSALYFCVSSAVTKPDTQYFGPGTRLTVL.

The chain couples TRBV20-1 to TRBJ1-2; 8 bases are shared with TRBD1. This CDR3 comprises 15 residues. The J segment lost 3 bases and the V segment lost 3 bases, leaving 9 bases of the junction unmatched. CDR1 and CDR2 from the germline V gene are DFQATT and SNEGSKA (reference sequence). The CDR3 protein is CSASVGQGAHYGYTF. The CDR3 nucleotides read TGCAGTGCTAGTGTGGGGCAGGGGGCTCACTATGGCTACACCTTC.

V usage is TRBV27 and J usage is TRBJ2-7, with 9 nucleotides matching TRBD2. This CDR3 comprises 14 residues. Trimming removed 7 bases from V and 1 base from J; junction bases left unmatched: 5. Germline CDR1 MNHEY, CDR2 SMNVEV (reference sequence). Written as DNA, the CDR3 is TGTGCCAGCAAGGGCGGGAGGGCATCCTACGAGCAGTACTTC. As protein: CASKGGRASYEQYF.

This clonotype was counted between two and nine times. V usage is TRBV27 and J usage is TRBJ2-7; no clear D. Germline V lookup: CDR1 MNHEY, CDR2 SMNVEV (reference sequence). Trimming took off 4 bases at V and 2 bases at J, with 9 bases between the two ends. The CDR3 consists of 13 residues. CDR3: CASSYGSAYEQYF. DNA of the CDR3: TGTGCCAGCAGTTACGGCAGTGCCTACGAGCAGTACTTC.

The chain links TRBV2 to TRBJ1-1; no clear D. The V gene lost 2 bases and the J gene lost 1 base, with 11 bases spanning the gap. This CDR3 comprises 15 residues. Germline V lookup: CDR1 SNHLY, CDR2 FYNNEI. The CDR3 loop reads CASSERVSGNTEAFF. The CDR3 region has the DNA TGTGCCAGCAGTGAACGCGTGAGCGGGAACACTGAAGCTTTCTTT. Variable domain in full (rest from reference TRBV2 and TRBJ1-1): EPEVTQTPSHQVTQMGQEVILRCVPISNHLYFYWYRQILGQKVEFLVSFYNNEISEKSEIFDDQFSVERPDGSNFTLKIRSTKLEDSAMYFCASSERVSGNTEAFFGQGTRLTVV.

Concerning this clonotype: One end of the junction does not line up with germline, which may come from a read error. The genes are TRBV10-2 and TRBJ2-7; the D gene is possibly TRBD1 (5 bases). The CDR3 is made up of 15 amino acids. Germline CDR1 and CDR2: WSHSY and SAAADI. DNA for the CDR3: TGCGCCAGCAGTGAATCGGCCGGGCAGGGCTACGGGCAGTACTTC. Translation: CASSESAGQGYGQYF.

This clonotype was counted only a few times. V is TRBV20-1 and J is TRBJ2-7, with D perhaps matching TRBD1 (5 bases). The CDR3 is 15 residues long. Germline CDR1 DFQATT, CDR2 SNEGSKA (reference sequence). V gave up 6 bases and J gave up 0 bases, with 18 bases separating them. The CDR3 DNA reads as TGCAGTGCCACAGGAGAACAGCCTAGCTCCTACGAGCAGTACTTC. It is translated as CSATGEQPSSYEQYF.

The gene calls are TRBV20-1 and TRBJ2-7; 9 nucleotides line up with TRBD1. Near its end, the DNA agrees better with TRBJ2-5, so the J call may be wrong. The CDR3 totals 12 residues. The germline V gene encodes CDR1 DFQATT and CDR2 SNEGSKA (reference sequence). The chain's CDR3 is CSAVTGGETQYF. The CDR3 DNA is TGCAGTGCTGTGACAGGGGGGGAGACCCAGTACTTC.

The V call is TRBV20-1, the J call TRBJ1-5, with D perhaps matching TRBD1 (5 bases). Trimming took off 3 bases at V and 3 bases at J, with 9 bases between the two ends. The CDR3 totals 13 residues. Germline CDR1 and CDR2: DFQATT and SNEGSKA (reference sequence). The CDR3 spells CSASNRFNQPQHF. CDR3 nucleotide sequence: TGCAGTGCTAGCAACAGGTTCAATCAGCCCCAGCATTTT.

In its sample, this clonotype was seen a few times. CDR3 coding DNA: TGCAGCGTTCGGACAGGGGCAAATGAAAAACTGTTTTTT. This translates into CSVRTGANEKLFF. The V call is TRBV29-1, the J call TRBJ1-4; 9 bases are a match to TRBD1. In germline, CDR1 is SQVTM, CDR2 ANQGSEA. CDR3 length: 13 residues. V shed 5 bases and J 5 bases; nucleotides not matched to a gene: 3.

This chain links TRBV7-9 with TRBJ2-5; D unresolved. V was trimmed by 4 bases and J by 4 bases, leaving 13 bases between them. Looked up from germline, CDR1 is SEHNR and CDR2 is FQNEAQ (reference sequence). The CDR3 totals 14 residues. The CDR3 sequence is CASSSDHKPETQYF. The DNA of the CDR3 is TGTGCCAGCAGCTCGGACCACAAACCAGAGACCCAGTACTTC.

The chain joins TRBV6-5 to TRBJ2-7; 11 nucleotides align to TRBD1. This CDR3 region has 14 residues. V lost 6 bases and J lost 4; bases outside the gene matches: 5. The germline CDR1 and CDR2 sequences are MNHEY and SVGAGI. The CDR3 sequence: CASSRTGGAYEQYF. For the CDR3, the DNA is TGTGCCAGCAGCCGGACAGGGGGCGCGTACGAGCAGTACTTC.

As concerns this clonotype: One junction end does not reproduce the germline sequence, and a read error may be involved. The chain recombines TRBV11-1 with TRBJ2-1; TRBD2 is a possible D gene (6 bases). The germline CDR1 and CDR2 sequences are SGHAT and FQDESV (reference sequence). This CDR3 contains 15 residues. CDR3 sequence: CAGSAGGAGLNEQFF. The CDR3 DNA follows: TGTGCCGGCAGCGCGGGCGGGGCGGGTCTAAATGAGCAGTTCTTC.

This clonotype was detected only a few times. This rearrangement joins TRBV12-3 or TRBV12-4 to TRBJ2-1; D is undetermined. The CDR3 is 11 amino acids. Trimming took 8 bases from V and 9 from J, leaving 11 bases between them. The CDR3 DNA sequence: TGTGCCAGCGGGCAAGTGGGTGAGCAGTTCTTC. This gives the protein CASGQVGEQFF.

This clonotype was seen only a few times. V usage is TRBV28 and J usage is TRBJ2-7; maybe TRBD2 (6 bases). Trimming shortened V by 5 bases and J by 0 bases, and 17 bases separated the two germline ends. The CDR3 consists of 16 residues. Germline assignment: CDR1 MDHEN and CDR2 SYDVKM. The CDR3 region has the DNA TGTGCCAGCAGTCTTCCTCCGGGACTTCTCTCCTACGAGCAGTACTTC. It codes for CASSLPPGLLSYEQYF.

The sample holds many counts of this clonotype. The chain employs TRBV29-1 and TRBJ2-3, with D perhaps TRBD1 (6 bases). CDR1 and CDR2 (germline): SQVTM, ANQGSEA. This CDR3 spans 14 amino acids. Deletions cut 6 bases from V and 2 bases from J, with 15 bases between. The CDR3 coding sequence is TGCAGCGTCTGGGGGCCGCCCGTCACAGATACGCAGTATTTT. It yields the protein CSVWGPPVTDTQYF.

The sample holds many counts of this clonotype. V is TRBV20-1 and J is TRBJ2-1; the match to TRBD2 covers 11 bases. The ends lost 5 bases at V and 5 bases at J; junction bases unmatched: 5. The CDR3 sequence is 14 residues long. CDR1 and CDR2 (germline): DFQATT, SNEGSKA (reference sequence). The CDR3 here is CSAPTSGVNNEQFF. As DNA, the CDR3 is TGCAGTGCTCCGACTAGCGGGGTCAACAATGAGCAGTTCTTC.

The chain links TRBV5-6 to TRBJ2-3; D might be TRBD2 (5 bases). The CDR3 has 16 amino acids. CDR1 and CDR2 from the germline V gene are SGHDT and YYEEEE. V gave up 1 base and J gave up 0 bases, with 12 bases separating them. The CDR3 sequence is CASSLSGDDSTDTQYF. The DNA for the CDR3 is TGTGCCAGCAGCTTGTCCGGGGATGATAGCACAGATACGCAGTATTTT.

This chain links TRBV7-2 with TRBJ1-4; a possible D gene is TRBD1 (5 bases). CDR1 and CDR2 from the germline V gene are SGHTA and FQGNSA. The CDR3 is 14 residues long. V dropped 4 bases and J dropped 7 bases, with 13 bases sitting between them. The CDR3 region has the DNA TGTACCAGCAGCTCAGGGTTCTTTGGTGAAAAACTGTTTTTT. This encodes CTSSSGFFGEKLFF.

This clonotype was detected a few times. J is TRBJ1-1 and V is TRBV6-1; no clear D. V shed 3 bases and J shed 10 bases, with 12 bases lying between them. The CDR3 is 12 residues long. CDR1 is MNHNS, CDR2 SASEGT, per germline. The CDR3 spells CASSEFGVTAFF. Here the CDR3 DNA reads TGTGCCAGCAGTGAGTTTGGGGTCACAGCTTTCTTT.

Comment on this clonotype: It may be a read error: a sequence one base away is much more abundant. The chain carries TRBV29-1 and TRBJ2-3; possible D gene TRBD2, 7 bases. The CDR3 sequence is 15 residues long. Germline V gene data show CDR1 as SQVTM and CDR2 as ANQGSEA. In DNA, the CDR3 is TGCGGCGTGGAAACTATTTCAGGGGAGGGAGATACGCAGTATTTT. Protein product: CGVETISGEGDTQYF.

V usage is TRBV7-9 and J usage is TRBJ2-5; 9 bases fit TRBD2. The CDR3 covers 16 residues. V lost 1 base to trimming and J lost 4 bases; unmatched junction nucleotides: 7. Germline CDR1 and CDR2: SEHNR and FQNEAQ (reference sequence). The CDR3 reads CASSLGLAGLGETQYF. DNA for the CDR3: TGTGCCAGCAGCTTAGGGCTAGCGGGATTGGGAGAGACCCAGTACTTC.

The V call is TRBV6-1, the J call TRBJ2-5; 7 bases line up with TRBD1. Germline CDR1 is MNHNS and CDR2 is SASEGT. The CDR3 is 13 residues long. The V segment lost 2 bases and the J segment 5 bases; nucleotides outside the gene matches: 2. The CDR3 loop reads CASSEQGVETQYF. The CDR3 DNA is TGTGCCAGCAGTGAACAGGGGGTTGAGACCCAGTACTTC.

V is TRBV12-3 or TRBV12-4 and J is TRBJ2-5, with 13 bases identical to TRBD2. This CDR3 has 19 amino acids. V shed 5 bases and J 5 bases; nucleotides not matched to a gene: 17. CDR3: CASSRLGRGLAGDRETQYF. DNA of the CDR3: TGTGCCAGCAGTAGGTTGGGGCGCGGACTAGCGGGAGACCGGGAGACCCAGTACTTC.